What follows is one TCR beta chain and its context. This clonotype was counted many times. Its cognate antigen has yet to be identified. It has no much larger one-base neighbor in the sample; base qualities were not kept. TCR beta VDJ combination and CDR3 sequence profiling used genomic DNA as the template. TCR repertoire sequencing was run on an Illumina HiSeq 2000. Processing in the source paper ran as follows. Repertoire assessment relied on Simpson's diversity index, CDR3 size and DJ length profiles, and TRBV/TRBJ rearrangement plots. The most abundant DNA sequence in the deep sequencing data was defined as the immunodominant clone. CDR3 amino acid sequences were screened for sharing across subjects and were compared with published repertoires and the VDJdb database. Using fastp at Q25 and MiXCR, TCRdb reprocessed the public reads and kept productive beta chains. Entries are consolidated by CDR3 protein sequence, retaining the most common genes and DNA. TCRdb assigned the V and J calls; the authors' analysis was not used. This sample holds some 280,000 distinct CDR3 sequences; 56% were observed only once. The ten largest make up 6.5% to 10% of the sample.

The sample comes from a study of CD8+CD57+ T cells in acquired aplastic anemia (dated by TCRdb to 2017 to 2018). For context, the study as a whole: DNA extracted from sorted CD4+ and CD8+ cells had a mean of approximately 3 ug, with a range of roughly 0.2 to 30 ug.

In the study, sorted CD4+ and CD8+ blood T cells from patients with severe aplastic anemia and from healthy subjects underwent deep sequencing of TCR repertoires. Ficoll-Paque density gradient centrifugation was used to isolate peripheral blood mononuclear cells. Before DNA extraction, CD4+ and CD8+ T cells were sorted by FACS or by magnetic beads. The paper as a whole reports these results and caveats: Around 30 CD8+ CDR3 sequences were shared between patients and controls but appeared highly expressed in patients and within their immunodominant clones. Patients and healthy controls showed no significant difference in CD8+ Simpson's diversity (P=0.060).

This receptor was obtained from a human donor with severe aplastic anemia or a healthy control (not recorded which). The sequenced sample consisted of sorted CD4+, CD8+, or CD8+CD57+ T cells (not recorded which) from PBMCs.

The bases read TGCGCCAGCACTGGAAAAAGGACTAGTGGGAGCACCGGGGAGCTGTTTTTT. The translation is CASTGKRTSGSTGELFF. The rearrangement combines TRBV4-3 with TRBJ2-2; a stretch of 7 junction bases matches TRBD2. There are 17 amino acids in the CDR3, from cysteine to phenylalanine inclusive. The CDR3 DNA has 51 bases and is translated from base 1. In the germline V gene, CDR1 corresponds to LGHNA and CDR2 to YSLEER. Trimming takes 7 bases off V and 4 bases off J; junction bases not matched to a gene: 15.